These T cell receptor beta chains were read from a single sample in a study of blood T cell repertoires in COVID-19. The assay was immunoSEQ multiplex PCR, and TCRdb's table has in-frame clones only and misses some. Here the sample spans just under 350,000 clones, about nine tenths being singletons. The source material was peripheral blood. The receptors here all came from an older woman with COVID-19, enrolled during active disease. Both conserved end residues are part of each CDR3. D genes are given only for firm matches. Clone size is not always given. Where it is, it says once, few, many or a class for expanded clones.

v_call	clone_size	d_call	j_call	cdr3_nt	cdr3_aa
TRBV12-5	-	TRBD1	TRBJ1-1	TGTGCTAGTGGACGGGACAGGGCCGTTGATGAAGCTTTCTTT	CASGRDRAVDEAFF
TRBV5-1	-	-	TRBJ2-2	TGCGCCAGCAGCTTAGCCTCGGGGGCCGGGGAGCTGTTTTTT	CASSLASGAGELFF
TRBV9	-	TRBD2	TRBJ2-3	TGTGCCAGCAGCGTAGCTCCGACTAGCGGGGGGATCACAGATACGCAGTATTTT	CASSVAPTSGGITDTQYF
TRBV5-1	-	TRBD2	TRBJ2-1	TGCGCCAGCAGCTTGGTTGCGGGGGGACCTTACAATGAGCAGTTCTTC	CASSLVAGGPYNEQFF
TRBV18	-	-	TRBJ2-7	TGTGCCAGCTCTCCCGGTGAAGAGCGTAGCTACGAGCAGTACTTC	CASSPGEERSYEQYF
TRBV19	-	TRBD1	TRBJ1-2	TGTGCCAGTAGTATTGACAGGGTGGGCGGCTACACCTTC	CASSIDRVGGYTF
TRBV2	-	-	TRBJ1-1	TGTGCCAGCAGAAGTAGACAGATGAACACTGAAGCTTTCTTT	CASRSRQMNTEAFF
TRBV2	few	-	TRBJ1-1	TGTGCCAGCAGTGAAACAGTGAACACTGAAGCTTTCTTT	CASSETVNTEAFF
TRBV7-9	-	TRBD1	TRBJ1-4	TGTGCCAGCAGCTCGGCCGGGACAGGGAGTATTAATGAAAAACTGTTTTTT	CASSSAGTGSINEKLFF
TRBV23-1	-	-	TRBJ1-3	TGCGCCAGCAGTTCCCCTCCTTTAGGGGATGATGGAAACACCATATATTTT	CASSSPPLGDDGNTIYF
TRBV5-1	-	-	TRBJ1-1	TGCGCCAGCAGCTTTGAGGGCTCGAACACTGAAGCTTTCTTT	CASSFEGSNTEAFF